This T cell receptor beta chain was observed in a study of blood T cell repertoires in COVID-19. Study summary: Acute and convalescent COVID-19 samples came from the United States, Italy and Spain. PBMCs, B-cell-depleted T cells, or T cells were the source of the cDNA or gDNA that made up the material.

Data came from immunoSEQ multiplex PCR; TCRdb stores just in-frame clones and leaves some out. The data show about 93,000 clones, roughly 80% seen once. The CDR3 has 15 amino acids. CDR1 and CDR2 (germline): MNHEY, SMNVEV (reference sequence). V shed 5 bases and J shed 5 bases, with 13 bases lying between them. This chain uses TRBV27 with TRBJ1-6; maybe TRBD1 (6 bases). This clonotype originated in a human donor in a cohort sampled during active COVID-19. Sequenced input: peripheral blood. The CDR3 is CASSIRGHNNSPLHF. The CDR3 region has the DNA TGTGCCAGCAGTATTCGGGGACATAATAATTCACCCCTCCACTTT.